Following are 32 T cell receptor beta chains from one sample sequenced in a study of blood T cell repertoires in COVID-19. Sequenced by immunoSEQ multiplex PCR; TCRdb stores in-frame clones only, minus some. This sample yields roughly 43,000 clones, of which roughly 85% are seen a single time; about 4% belongs to the top ten. Sequenced: peripheral blood. The receptors were sampled from a woman in her 70s with acute or convalescent COVID-19.

The rearrangement joins TRBV30 to TRBJ2-5; the D is unclear. The V end lost 2 bases, the J end lost 5 bases, and 6 bases lay between the germline ends. The CDR3 totals 11 residues. Germline V lookup: CDR1 GTSNPN, CDR2 SVGIG (reference sequence). CDR3 DNA sequence: TGTGCCTGGAGTACCGCGGAGACCCAGTACTTC. Encoded protein: CAWSTAETQYF. Using reference TRBV30 and TRBJ2-5 for the parts outside the CDR3, the full variable domain is SQTIHQWPATLVQPVGSPLSLECTVEGTSNPNLYWYRQAAGRGLQLLFYSVGIGQISSEVPQNLSASRPQDRQFILSSKKLLLSDSGFYLCAWSTAETQYFGPGTRLLVL.

The chain has TRBV9 and TRBJ2-1, with 9 bases aligning to TRBD2. Looked up from germline, CDR1 is SGDLS and CDR2 is YYNGEE. After removal of 0 bases from V and 6 bases from J, the junction contained 7 bases not matched to a gene. The CDR3 has 16 residues. The DNA of the CDR3 is TGTGCCAGCAGCGTAGGTGTTAGCGGGGGCTTCAATGAGCAGTTCTTC. The encoded protein is CASSVGVSGGFNEQFF.

This chain's CDR3 is CASSLAGGAYNEQFF. CDR3 bases: TGTGCCAGCAGCTTAGCGGGGGGGGCCTACAATGAGCAGTTCTTC. The rearrangement uses TRBV7-2 and TRBJ2-1; TRBD2 aligns across 7 bases. V lost 0 bases, J lost 2 bases, and 1 base stayed unmatched. CDR3 length: 15 residues. The V gene's germline CDR1 is SGHTA and CDR2 FQGNSA.

The chain is built from TRBV5-4 and TRBJ2-1; 7 nucleotides match TRBD1. Germline V CDR1 and CDR2: SGHNT, YYREEE (reference sequence). This CDR3 spans 13 amino acids. J was trimmed by 8 bases and V by 4 bases; bases with no gene match: 6. The DNA for the CDR3 is TGTGCCAGCAGCCCCGACAGGGCCGATGAGCAGTTCTTC. Translated: CASSPDRADEQFF.

The chain employs TRBV2 and TRBJ2-1, with 9 bases that match TRBD2. CDR1 SNHLY and CDR2 FYNNEI come from the germline V gene. J lost 6 bases, V lost 3 bases, and 6 bases had no gene match. There are 15 residues in the CDR3. The CDR3 nucleotides read TGTGCCAGCAGTGATGTTTTAGCGGGAGTCAATGAGCAGTTCTTC. This codes for CASSDVLAGVNEQFF.

V and J are TRBV11-2 and TRBJ1-3; 7 nucleotides line up with TRBD1. Germline values: CDR1 SGHAT, CDR2 FQNNGV. The CDR3 has 15 amino acids. Germline trimming cut 2 bases from V and 2 bases from J; bases unmatched to any gene: 3. CDR3 nucleotide sequence: TGTGCCAGCAGCTTACGAGGGGGCACTGGAAACACCATATATTTT. It translates to CASSLRGGTGNTIYF.

The chain carries TRBV10-3 and TRBJ1-3, with 7 positions matching TRBD1. Germline V lookup: CDR1 ENHRY, CDR2 SYGVKD. J was trimmed by 0 bases and V by 6 bases; bases with no gene match: 2. The CDR3 has 14 amino acids. CDR3 sequence: CAISTGVSGNTIYF. The DNA of the CDR3 is TGTGCCATCAGCACAGGGGTCTCTGGAAACACCATATATTTT.

V is TRBV28 and J is TRBJ2-1; the match to TRBD2 covers 8 bases. This CDR3 is built from 16 residues. Germline V gene data show CDR1 as MDHEN and CDR2 as SYDVKM. Trimming removed 4 bases from V and 7 bases from J; junction bases left unmatched: 12. For the CDR3, the DNA is TGTGCCAGCAGTTCACTACGGGAGGGCCGGGTGAATGAGCAGTTCTTC. Translating it yields CASSSLREGRVNEQFF.

The chain has TRBV7-9 and TRBJ2-1; D perhaps matches TRBD2 (5 bases). The CDR3 consists of 14 residues. V lost 1 base and J lost 6, with 10 bases in between. The V gene's germline CDR1 is SEHNR and CDR2 FQNEAQ (reference sequence). The CDR3 reads CASSLEGSVNEQFF. In nucleotides, the CDR3 is TGTGCCAGCAGCTTAGAGGGTAGCGTCAATGAGCAGTTCTTC. Full variable domain (missing parts from reference TRBV7-9 and TRBJ2-1): DTGVSQNPRHKITKRGQNVTFRCDPISEHNRLYWYRQTLGQGPEFLTYFQNEAQLEKSRLLSDRFSAERPKGSFSTLEIQRTEQGDSAMYLCASSLEGSVNEQFFGPGTRLTVL.

V is TRBV7-2 and J is TRBJ2-2; 8 nucleotides line up with TRBD1. The germline gives CDR1 SGHTA, CDR2 FQGNSA. V gave up 6 bases and J gave up 3 bases; unmatched junction bases: 3. This CDR3 is 14 amino acids long. The CDR3 DNA is TGTGCCAGCAGAGGACAGGGTTACACCGGGGAGCTGTTTTTT. Residues: CASRGQGYTGELFF.

This rearrangement joins TRBV28 to TRBJ2-7, with a possible D match to TRBD2 (6 bases). The germline V gene encodes CDR1 MDHEN and CDR2 SYDVKM. Trimming took 8 bases from V and 3 from J, leaving 20 bases between them. This CDR3 region has 15 residues. CDR3 sequence reads: CASRGTGSARYEQYF. DNA of the CDR3: TGTGCCAGCCGCGGGACCGGGAGTGCCCGCTACGAGCAGTACTTC. Variable domain in full (rest from reference TRBV28 and TRBJ2-7): DVKVTQSSRYLVKRTGEKVFLECVQDMDHENMFWYRQDPGLGLRLIYFSYDVKMKEKGDIPEGYSVSREKKERFSLILESASTNQTSMYLCASRGTGSARYEQYFGPGTRLTVT.

The V and J genes are TRBV11-3 and TRBJ2-1; D possibly corresponds to TRBD1 (6 bases). V was trimmed by 2 bases and J by 10 bases, leaving 18 bases between them. CDR1 and CDR2 from the germline V gene are SGHNT and YENEEA. This CDR3 region has 15 residues. The DNA for the CDR3 is TGTGCCAGCAGCTTAAGCGGCCCAGGGACACTCGAGCAGTTCTTC. This translates into CASSLSGPGTLEQFF.

This rearrangement joins TRBV19 to TRBJ1-5, with D unclear. This CDR3 has 14 amino acids. Trimming stripped 7 bases from V and 0 bases from J, with 10 bases between. From germline, CDR1 is LNHDA and CDR2 SQIVND (reference sequence). CDR3 in amino acids: CASTRSGSNQPQHF. CDR3 coding DNA: TGTGCCAGTACCCGGTCGGGTAGCAATCAGCCCCAGCATTTT.

The V gene is TRBV18, the J gene TRBJ2-1, with 11 bases that match TRBD2. Germline-derived CDR1 and CDR2 are KGHSH and LQKENI. Trimming at V came to 6 bases and at J to 4 bases, leaving 8 bases not matched to a gene. CDR3 length: 16 residues. CDR3 sequence reads: CASSPITSGGYNEQFF. The CDR3 bases are TGTGCCAGCTCGCCTATAACTAGCGGGGGTTACAATGAGCAGTTCTTC.

Here the CDR3 reads CSVDRGGNTIYF. The CDR3 nucleotides read TGCAGCGTTGACAGGGGGGGAAACACCATATATTTT. The chain is built from TRBV29-1 and TRBJ1-3, with TRBD1 matching 7 bases. Germline CDR1 is SQVTM and CDR2 is ANQGSEA. V was pared by 3 bases and J by 4 bases, with 0 bases of the junction left unmatched. The CDR3 loop spans 12 amino acids.

The genes are TRBV6-1 and TRBJ1-4; no reliable D call. Germline V CDR1 and CDR2: MNHNS, SASEGT. Trimming cost V 2 bases and J 10 bases, with 14 bases left between them. CDR3 size: 14 residues. The CDR3 coding sequence is TGTGCCAGCAGTGAACGGGTTCTCGGCGGAAAACTGTTTTTT. Protein product: CASSERVLGGKLFF.

This clone was found a few times. The J gene is TRBJ2-2, the V gene TRBV30; 8 bases map to TRBD2. Germline V gives CDR1 GTSNPN, CDR2 SVGIG (reference sequence). CDR3 length: 15 amino acids. V was pared by 1 base and J by 7 bases, with 8 bases of the junction left unmatched. DNA for the CDR3: TGTGCCTGGAGTGATGGGACTAGAAGTGTCGGGGAGCTGTTTTTT. It encodes CAWSDGTRSVGELFF.

This sequence joins TRBV19 and TRBJ1-6; D possibly corresponds to TRBD1 (5 bases). V lost 8 bases and J 0 bases, leaving 11 bases between the germline ends. Germline V gene sequence: CDR1 LNHDA, CDR2 SQIVND (reference sequence). CDR3 length: 15 residues. The CDR3 is CASGRVGSYNSPLHF. The DNA for the CDR3 is TGTGCCAGTGGCAGGGTGGGCTCCTATAATTCACCCCTCCACTTT.

V is TRBV23-1 and J is TRBJ1-2; D is perhaps TRBD1 (5 bases). TRBV23-1 has ORF status, its function being uncertain. The CDR3 totals 15 residues. V gave up 6 bases and J gave up 5 bases, with 19 bases separating them. This chain's CDR3 is CASSRYRSPLYGYTF. The CDR3 nucleotides are TGCGCCAGCAGCCGATACAGGTCCCCTTTATATGGCTACACCTTC.

This rearrangement joins TRBV7-2 to TRBJ2-3; 10 positions agree with TRBD2. J gave up 0 bases and V 6 bases, and 6 bases lay outside the gene matches. The CDR3 contains 16 residues. CDR1 SGHTA and CDR2 FQGNSA come from the germline V gene. The CDR3 sequence is CASRASGGGSTDTQYF. The DNA of the CDR3 is TGTGCCAGCAGGGCTAGCGGGGGAGGGAGCACAGATACGCAGTATTTT.

The rearrangement uses TRBV10-3 and TRBJ2-7; TRBD1 is a possible D gene (5 bases). The CDR3 consists of 13 residues. From germline, CDR1 is ENHRY and CDR2 SYGVKD. V was pared by 11 bases and J by 0 bases, with 14 bases between. CDR3 region: CAAGQPASYEQYF. Written as DNA, the CDR3 is TGTGCCGCAGGACAACCCGCCTCCTACGAGCAGTACTTC.

J is TRBJ2-5 and V is TRBV7-4; 7 bases are shared with TRBD1. The V gene's germline CDR1 is SGHVT and CDR2 SQSDAQ. This CDR3 spans 12 amino acids. The V and J ends lost 8 bases and 6 bases, in that order; junction bases with no gene match: 6. This CDR3 reads CASLQGMKTQYF. The CDR3 DNA reads as TGTGCCAGCCTACAGGGGATGAAGACCCAGTACTTC.

The chain has TRBV15 and TRBJ2-3; D is perhaps TRBD2 (6 bases). CDR1 is LNHNV, CDR2 YYDKDF, per germline (reference sequence). The V gene lost 3 bases and the J gene lost 2 bases, with 6 bases spanning the gap. The CDR3 is 13 amino acids. This CDR3 is CATSRDYTDTQYF. Written as DNA, the CDR3 is TGTGCCACCAGCAGGGACTACACAGATACGCAGTATTTT. The full variable domain, rest sourced from reference TRBV15 and TRBJ2-3, is DAMVIQNPRYQVTQFGKPVTLSCSQTLNHNVMYWYQQKSSQAPKLLFHYYDKDFNNEADTPDNFQSRRPNTSFCFLDIRSPGLGDTAMYLCATSRDYTDTQYFGPGTRLTVL.

V and J are TRBV7-2 and TRBJ1-2, with 7 bases lining up with TRBD1. Trimming at V came to 1 base and at J to 5 bases, leaving 10 bases not matched to a gene. The CDR3 length is 16 residues. Germline lookup yields CDR1 SGHTA and CDR2 FQGNSA. The CDR3 nucleotides read TGTGCCAGCAGCTTAGTTTCAACAGGGGAAGGGTATGGCTACACCTTC. It yields the protein CASSLVSTGEGYGYTF.

This clone was counted once. V is TRBV27 and J is TRBJ2-2, with TRBD1 matching 7 bases. V was pared by 0 bases and J by 0 bases, with 1 base of the junction left unmatched. The CDR3 extends over 16 amino acids. CDR1 MNHEY and CDR2 SMNVEV come from the germline V gene (reference sequence). CDR3 DNA: TGTGCCAGCAGTTTATCTACAGGGGCGAACACCGGGGAGCTGTTTTTT. Translated: CASSLSTGANTGELFF.

The J gene is TRBJ1-2, the V gene TRBV7-6, with D possibly matching TRBD1 (6 bases). The CDR3 has 16 amino acids. Germline-derived CDR1 and CDR2 are SGHVS and FNYEAQ. V dropped 5 bases and J dropped 4 bases, with 20 bases sitting between them. The CDR3 reads CASSPNQAGAGYGYTF. The CDR3 DNA is TGTGCCAGCAGCCCAAATCAGGCAGGGGCTGGCTATGGCTACACCTTC.

The genes are TRBV6-5 and TRBJ2-7, with TRBD2 matching 9 bases. CDR1 and CDR2 from the germline V gene are MNHEY and SVGAGI. Germline trimming cut 6 bases from V and 1 base from J; bases unmatched to any gene: 7. The CDR3 spans 15 residues. CDR3 in amino acids: CASSPLAGVSYEQYF. The CDR3 nucleotides read TGTGCCAGCAGCCCGTTAGCGGGAGTTTCCTACGAGCAGTACTTC.

This chain uses TRBV19 with TRBJ1-1; D not certain. V was pared by 2 bases and J by 1 base, with 14 bases between. This CDR3 has 16 residues. Germline assignment: CDR1 LNHDA and CDR2 SQIVND (reference sequence). The CDR3 region is CASSIRGQASNTEAFF. CDR3 bases: TGTGCCAGTAGTATACGGGGTCAGGCGTCGAACACTGAAGCTTTCTTT.

The chain is built from TRBV5-8 and TRBJ2-1; TRBD2 matches 14 bases. The V segment lost 8 bases and the J segment 7 bases; nucleotides outside the gene matches: 2. The length of the CDR3 is 13 residues. Germline lookup yields CDR1 SGHTS and CDR2 YDEGEE. The CDR3 loop reads CARRTSGRNEQFF. The CDR3 bases are TGTGCCAGGCGGACTAGCGGGAGGAATGAGCAGTTCTTC. Using reference TRBV5-8 and TRBJ2-1 for the parts outside the CDR3, the full variable domain is EAGVTQSPTHLIKTRGQQATLRCSPISGHTSVYWYQQALGLGLQFLLWYDEGEERNRGNFPPRFSGRQFPNYSSELNVNALELEDSALYLCARRTSGRNEQFFGPGTRLTVL.

The chain employs TRBV4-3 and TRBJ2-7; TRBD2 aligns across 7 bases. In germline, CDR1 is LGHNA, CDR2 YSLEER. The CDR3 length is 18 residues. V was clipped by 3 bases and J by 3 bases; unmatched bases: 17. The CDR3 sequence is CASSQARNGGSGIYEQYF. For the CDR3, the DNA is TGCGCCAGCAGCCAGGCCCGAAATGGCGGGAGTGGGATCTACGAGCAGTACTTC.

V is TRBV25-1 and J is TRBJ1-1; D is undetermined. Trimming stripped 1 base from V and 0 bases from J, with 9 bases between. Germline assignment: CDR1 MGHDK and CDR2 SYGVNS. CDR3 length: 15 amino acids. CDR3 loop: CASSELRGLNTEAFF. Here the CDR3 DNA reads TGTGCCAGCAGTGAATTGAGAGGGCTGAACACTGAAGCTTTCTTT. The full variable domain, with the rest looked up from reference TRBV25-1 and TRBJ1-1, is EADIYQTPRYLVIGTGKKITLECSQTMGHDKMYWYQQDPGMELHLIHYSYGVNSTEKGDLSSESTVSRIRTEHFPLTLESARPSHTSQYLCASSELRGLNTEAFFGQGTRLTVV.

This clone was seen only a few times. This chain links TRBV3-1 (or the pseudogene TRBV3-2) with TRBJ2-2, with TRBD2 identical over 15 bases. CDR1 and CDR2 from the germline V gene are LGHDT and YNNKEL (reference sequence). With 2 bases clipped from V and 6 bases from J, the junction kept 7 bases outside the gene matches. The CDR3 totals 18 residues. The CDR3 loop reads CASSQLGLAGGRPGELFF. CDR3 nucleotide sequence: TGTGCCAGCAGCCAACTCGGACTAGCGGGAGGGCGCCCCGGGGAGCTGTTTTTT.